This T cell receptor (beta chain) comes out of a study of T-cell reconstitution after alpha-beta-depleted transplantation in children. With V trimmed by 2 bases and J by 2 bases, 14 bases remained unmatched. The CDR3 has 18 residues. In germline, CDR1 is SGHVS, CDR2 FNYEAQ. This clonotype was found a few times. Preparation of the TCRbeta library involved a method that used unique molecular identifiers. TCRdb called the PCR reads again in MiXCR, with one record for every CDR3 protein. The sample gives about 500,000 distinct CDR3 sequences, roughly 33% of which show up once; approximately 2.3% is in the top ten.

V and J are TRBV7-6 and TRBJ1-1; 7 bases are shared with TRBD1. The source material was PBMCs from the stem cell graft donor, sampled from the stem cell graft. The TCR originated in a human donor who donated a stem cell graft to a child with aplastic anemia. CDR3 region: CASSLTAQGVDLNTEAFF. The CDR3 DNA reads as TGTGCCAGCAGCTTAACGGCGCAGGGGGTTGACTTAAACACTGAAGCTTTCTTT.